This is a list of T cell receptor beta chains from one sample in a study of blood T cell repertoires in COVID-19. Measured with immunoSEQ multiplex PCR; TCRdb has only the in-frame clones, and not every one. This table holds some 230,000 clones, approximately 84% found once. The sample consisted of peripheral blood. The receptors derive from a man aged 35 to 55 with acute or convalescent COVID-19. Each CDR3 is given with its conserved first and last residue. Fields, in order: clone size, J gene, V gene, D gene, CDR3 protein, CDR3 DNA. The D gene is left open where the match is weak. Size is stated for part of the rows, as once, few or many counts, or as a class when the clone is expanded.

>once|TRBJ1-1|TRBV28|TRBD1
CASRPIRQGSTEAFF
TGTGCCAGCAGACCAATCCGACAGGGTTCCACTGAAGCTTTCTTT
>-|TRBJ2-3|TRBV2|TRBD2
CASITSGGFTDTQYF
TGTGCCAGCATCACTAGCGGGGGGTTTACAGATACGCAGTATTTT
>-|TRBJ2-3|TRBV24-1|TRBD2
CATSSGGLTSTDTQYF
TGTGCCACCAGTAGCGGGGGGCTCACAAGCACAGATACGCAGTATTTT
>few|TRBJ2-2|TRBV7-6|TRBD1
CASSLGQGSNTGELFF
TGTGCCAGCAGCTTAGGACAGGGGTCGAACACCGGGGAGCTGTTTTTT
>once|TRBJ1-4|TRBV4-1|-
CASSQGASNYEKLFF
TGCGCCAGCAGCCAGGGGGCCAGCAACTATGAAAAACTGTTTTTT
>-|TRBJ1-1|TRBV12-3/TRBV12-4|-
CASSPRTDTEAFF
TGTGCCAGCAGCCCGCGGACAGACACTGAAGCTTTCTTT
>many|TRBJ1-1|TRBV2|-
CASTYDRDQAFF
TGTGCCAGCACCTACGACAGAGATCAAGCTTTCTTT
>-|TRBJ1-4|TRBV6-5|TRBD1
CASSSNQGATNEKLFF
TGTGCCAGCAGTTCGAATCAGGGGGCAACTAATGAAAAACTGTTTTTT
>once|TRBJ1-5|TRBV4-3|-
CASSQDAGHREPQHF
TGCGCCAGCAGCCAAGATGCCGGACACCGGGAGCCCCAGCATTTT
>-|TRBJ2-1|TRBV12-5|TRBD2
CASGLLAGGRNEQFF
TGTGCTAGTGGTTTGCTAGCGGGGGGTAGGAATGAGCAGTTCTTC
>-|TRBJ2-2|TRBV10-1|-
CASSEEGRGIGTGELFF
TGCGCCAGCAGTGAGGAGGGCAGGGGAATTGGCACCGGGGAGCTGTTTTTT
>-|TRBJ1-1|TRBV12-5|-
CASGEQGASEAFF
TGTGCTAGTGGTGAACAGGGAGCGTCTGAAGCTTTCTTT
>-|TRBJ1-6|TRBV6-5|TRBD1
CASMRQGTESPLHF
TGTGCCAGCATGCGACAGGGTACAGAATCACCCCTCCACTTT
>-|TRBJ2-6|TRBV27|-
CASSLGLPSGANVLTF
TGTGCCAGCAGTTTAGGTCTACCTTCTGGGGCCAACGTCCTGACTTTC
>-|TRBJ2-7|TRBV5-1|-
CASTVQWGDYEQYF
TGCGCCAGCACCGTACAGTGGGGGGATTACGAGCAGTACTTC
>once|TRBJ2-3|TRBV6-5|TRBD2
CASSFLAGARTDTQYF
TGTGCCAGCAGTTTTCTAGCGGGGGCCCGCACAGATACGCAGTATTTT
>few|TRBJ1-1|TRBV6-2/TRBV6-3|-
CASSYLRGNTEAFF
TGTGCCAGCAGTTACCTACGGGGGAACACTGAAGCTTTCTTT
>-|TRBJ1-1|TRBV19|TRBD1
CASSKDRGNTEAFF
TGTGCCAGTAGTAAGGACAGGGGGAACACTGAAGCTTTCTTT
>-|TRBJ2-7|TRBV10-2|-
CASMGGQLTYEQYF
TGCGCCAGCATGGGGGGACAGCTGACCTACGAGCAGTACTTC
>-|TRBJ2-1|TRBV7-2|-
CASSPPAVAEPPDNEQFF
TGTGCCAGCAGCCCCCCCGCGGTAGCGGAGCCCCCGGACAATGAGCAGTTCTTC
>-|TRBJ1-5|TRBV19|-
CASSMEGNRDQPQHF
TGTGCCAGTAGTATGGAGGGGAACCGGGATCAGCCCCAGCATTTT
>once|TRBJ1-1|TRBV2|TRBD1
CASRGQVKDTEAFF
TGTGCCAGCAGGGGACAGGTGAAAGACACTGAAGCTTTCTTT
>-|TRBJ1-4|TRBV5-8|-
CASSFRVDEKLFF
TGTGCCAGCAGCTTCCGGGTTGACGAAAAACTGTTTTTT
>-|TRBJ1-3|TRBV9|-
CASSVSWGGENTIYF
TGTGCCAGCAGCGTAAGCTGGGGGGGGGAGAACACCATATATTTT
>-|TRBJ1-3|TRBV7-2|TRBD1
CASSSPGQIFSGNTIYF
TGTGCCAGCAGCTCTCCGGGACAGATTTTCTCTGGAAACACCATATATTTT
>-|TRBJ1-2|TRBV18|TRBD1
CASSERQGDYGYTF
TGTGCCAGCTCCGAGAGACAGGGAGACTATGGCTACACCTTC
>-|TRBJ1-2|TRBV7-8|-
CASSLMAGGYDGYTF
TGTGCCAGCAGCTTAATGGCGGGGGGTTACGATGGCTACACCTTC
>-|TRBJ1-1|TRBV6-2/TRBV6-3|-
CASSPGHPMNAEAFF
TGTGCCAGCAGTCCGGGACATCCGATGAACGCTGAAGCTTTCTTT
>-|TRBJ2-3|TRBV12-3/TRBV12-4|TRBD2
CASSSWGGTQYF
TGTGCCAGCAGTTCTTGGGGGGGGACGCAGTATTTT
>-|TRBJ1-3|TRBV9|TRBD1
CASSVDGQGAGNTIYF
TGTGCCAGCAGCGTAGATGGACAGGGAGCCGGAAACACCATATATTTT
>-|TRBJ1-6|TRBV6-5|-
CASSRSRQNNSPLHF
TGTGCCAGCAGTCGGTCAAGACAGAATAATTCACCCCTCCACTTT
>-|TRBJ2-1|TRBV2|TRBD2
CASSKLAGDWEFF
TGTGCCAGCAGCAAACTAGCGGGGGACTGGGAGTTCTTC
>-|TRBJ1-2|TRBV5-4|-
CASSEGQLGYTF
TGTGCCAGCAGCGAAGGACAGCTCGGCTACACCTTC
>-|TRBJ2-2|TRBV9|-
CASSVLQGGGELFF
TGTGCCAGCAGCGTACTACAGGGTGGCGGGGAGCTGTTTTTT
>-|TRBJ1-1|TRBV5-4|-
CASSPLGAQSTEAFF
TGTGCCAGCAGCCCGCTGGGGGCGCAGAGCACTGAAGCTTTCTTT
>-|TRBJ1-4|TRBV7-2|-
CASSLVGRRNEKLFF
TGTGCCAGCAGCTTAGTGGGCAGGAGGAATGAAAAACTGTTTTTT
>few|TRBJ1-2|TRBV9|-
CASSVGTFGYTF
TGTGCCAGCAGCGTCGGGACATTTGGCTACACCTTC
>-|TRBJ2-2|TRBV6-2/TRBV6-3|-
CASSPGFTGELFF
TGTGCCAGCAGTCCGGGGTTCACCGGGGAGCTGTTTTTT
>-|TRBJ2-3|TRBV11-3|-
CASSLFSGTDTQYF
TGTGCCAGCAGCTTATTTAGCGGCACAGATACGCAGTATTTT
>once|TRBJ2-2|TRBV7-2|-
CASSFSRLFEGQTTGELFF
TGTGCCAGCAGCTTTTCTCGTCTATTCGAAGGACAGACGACCGGGGAGCTGTTTTTT
>-|TRBJ2-6|TRBV28|-
CATNTGTSPGANVLTF
TGTGCCACCAACACAGGTACCTCGCCCGGGGCCAACGTCCTGACTTTC
>once|TRBJ1-2|TRBV11-2|-
CASSFREGGGYTF
TGTGCCAGCAGCTTCCGGGAGGGCGGAGGCTACACCTTC
>-|TRBJ1-1|TRBV7-9|-
CASSFLDLNTEAFF
TGTGCCAGCAGCTTCCTTGACTTAAACACTGAAGCTTTCTTT
>-|TRBJ2-7|TRBV10-3|TRBD1
CAISESVQGDEQYF
TGTGCCATCAGTGAGTCGGTGCAGGGGGACGAGCAGTACTTC
>-|TRBJ2-1|TRBV5-5|-
CASSSQGGGTYNEQFF
TGTGCCAGCAGCTCTCAGGGAGGTGGCACCTACAATGAGCAGTTCTTC
>-|TRBJ1-1|TRBV6-2/TRBV6-3|-
CASSLDPGVGKAFF
TGTGCCAGCAGTTTGGACCCCGGGGTCGGAAAAGCTTTCTTT
>once|TRBJ1-5|TRBV7-9|-
CASSLGIPGQPQHF
TGTGCCAGCAGCTTAGGGATCCCCGGGCAGCCCCAGCATTTT
>-|TRBJ1-2|TRBV9|TRBD1
CASSVGGQSIHGYTF
TGTGCCAGCAGCGTAGGGGGACAGTCGATTCATGGCTACACCTTC
>-|TRBJ2-1|TRBV7-9|TRBD1
CASSAGQGTEYNEQFF
TGTGCCAGCAGCGCCGGACAGGGAACGGAATACAATGAGCAGTTCTTC